One sample yielded the 26 T cell receptor beta chains listed below, sequenced in a study of T-cell reconstitution after alpha-beta-depleted transplantation in children. Preparation of the TCRbeta library used unique molecular identifiers. Each CDR3 protein gets one entry after TCRdb re-called the PCR reads with MiXCR. The table shows roughly 100,000 distinct CDR3 sequences, with under 7% occurring only once. The input for sequencing was PBMCs, mostly from graft donor cells, taken 60 days after TCRalphabeta/CD19-depleted stem cell transplant. These receptor sequences come from a female patient aged 2 to 10 who had a stem cell transplant for Fanconi anemia, so the T cells may come from the graft donor.

The chain recombines TRBV15 with TRBJ2-3, with TRBD2 matching over 14 bases. V was clipped by 3 bases and J by 4 bases; unmatched bases: 0. Germline CDR1 LNHNV, CDR2 YYDKDF (reference sequence). The CDR3 sequence is 15 residues long. The CDR3 protein is CATSRTSGGADTQYF. CDR3 bases: TGTGCCACCAGCAGGACTAGCGGGGGGGCAGATACGCAGTATTTT.

This clonotype was detected ten times or more. This chain connects TRBV29-1 to TRBJ1-5; D perhaps matches TRBD1 (5 bases). With 4 bases removed from V and 2 bases from J, the gap between germline ends came to 12 bases. Germline CDR1 is SQVTM and CDR2 is ANQGSEA. The length of the CDR3 is 14 residues. CDR3 in amino acids: CSVAYRHGNQPQHF. For the CDR3, the DNA is TGCAGCGTTGCTTACAGGCATGGCAATCAGCCCCAGCATTTT.

This clonotype was seen many times. The chain recombines TRBV5-1 with TRBJ2-3; no definite D call. CDR1 SGHRS and CDR2 YFSETQ come from the germline V gene. Trimming pared 5 bases from V and 6 bases from J, leaving 7 bases between. The CDR3 is 11 residues long. Written as DNA, the CDR3 is TGCGCCAGCAGTTATGGGGATACGCAGTATTTT. Residues: CASSYGDTQYF.

This clonotype was detected many times. This chain connects TRBV20-1 to TRBJ2-1, with 8 bases aligning to TRBD1. V shed 2 bases, J shed 3 bases, and the junction held 3 bases outside the gene matches. This CDR3 has 14 residues. Germline V gene lookup returns CDR1 DFQATT and CDR2 SNEGSKA (reference sequence). CDR3 residues: CSARSGGDYNEQFF. The CDR3 bases are TGCAGTGCTAGATCAGGGGGCGACTACAATGAGCAGTTCTTC.

This clonotype appeared many times. The chain has TRBV28 and TRBJ2-3; 10 nucleotides line up with TRBD2. Unmatched junction bases numbered 6, after V lost 2 bases and J lost 4 bases. The CDR3 is 16 amino acids. Germline V lookup: CDR1 MDHEN, CDR2 SYDVKM. In DNA form, the CDR3 reads TGTGCCAGCAGTTTACTAGCGGGAGTACGCGCAGATACGCAGTATTTT. Protein: CASSLLAGVRADTQYF.

Turning to this clonotype: One junction end disagrees with the germline gene, perhaps due to a read error. J is TRBJ2-7 and V is TRBV7-2, with 12 bases lining up with TRBD2. The CDR3 length is 15 residues. Germline values: CDR1 SGHTA, CDR2 FQGNSA. CDR3 sequence reads: CVSSLASGGAYEQYF. The DNA of the CDR3 is TGTGTCAGCAGCTTAGCTAGCGGGGGGGCCTACGAGCAGTACTTC.

This clonotype was observed many times. The V gene is TRBV20-1, the J gene TRBJ2-1; 8 bases fit TRBD2. V was clipped by 6 bases and J by 2 bases; unmatched bases: 3. There are 13 residues in the CDR3. Germline values: CDR1 DFQATT, CDR2 SNEGSKA (reference sequence). This chain's CDR3 is CSAVAGTYNEQFF. The CDR3 coding sequence is TGCAGTGCGGTAGCGGGAACCTACAATGAGCAGTTCTTC.

The rearrangement joins TRBV5-4 to TRBJ2-2, with D unresolved. The CDR3 totals 16 residues. Per the germline V gene, CDR1 is SGHNT and CDR2 is YYREEE (reference sequence). V was cut by 0 bases and J by 2 bases, with 11 bases left in between. CDR3 region: CASSLGRSGNTGELFF. The CDR3 coding sequence is TGTGCCAGCAGCTTGGGAAGGTCGGGTAACACCGGGGAGCTGTTTTTT.

This clonotype was counted only a few times. The chain joins TRBV20-1 to TRBJ2-1; 9 bases are shared with TRBD2. The CDR3 has 16 amino acids. Per germline, CDR1 DFQATT and CDR2 SNEGSKA (reference sequence). Trimming took 3 bases from V and 1 from J; bases not matched to a gene: 7. The DNA of the CDR3 is TGCAGTGCTAGTGGTTCCCTAGCGGGATCCTACAATGAGCAGTTCTTC. Its translation is CSASGSLAGSYNEQFF.

This clonotype was picked up many times. The rearrangement links TRBV5-1 to TRBJ2-5; TRBD1 aligns across 9 bases. Germline CDR1 reads SGHRS; CDR2 reads YFSETQ. J gave up 5 bases and V 2 bases, and 7 bases lay outside the gene matches. This CDR3 is built from 15 residues. Written as DNA, the CDR3 is TGCGCCAGCAGCTTAATCACAGGGGGCTTGGAGACCCAGTACTTC. Translated, it gives CASSLITGGLETQYF.

Details on this clonotype: This could be a read error, since a much larger clone is one nucleotide away. The J gene is TRBJ2-1, the V gene TRBV12-3 or TRBV12-4; 9 nucleotides line up with TRBD2. This CDR3 has 17 amino acids. DNA of the CDR3: TGTGCCAGCAGGGAAGCGGGGGGTCCGAGCTCCTACTATGAGCAGTTCTTC. Translating gives CASREAGGPSSYYEQFF.

V is TRBV6-2 or TRBV6-3 and J is TRBJ1-1; D is unclear. The CDR3 length is 13 residues. V was trimmed by 9 bases and J by 5 bases, leaving 16 bases between them. Germline loops: CDR1 MNHEY, CDR2 SVGEGT. In DNA form, the CDR3 reads TGTGCCAGTGGACGCGAGGGTAGAACTGAAGCTTTCTTT. As protein: CASGREGRTEAFF.

This clonotype was found many times. V gene TRBV5-5 combines with J gene TRBJ1-2; no definite D call. The V end lost 0 bases, the J end lost 1 base, and 7 bases lay between the germline ends. The CDR3 covers 14 residues. Per the germline V gene, CDR1 is SGHKS and CDR2 is YYEKEE (reference sequence). This chain's CDR3 is CASSLGPYNYGYTF. The CDR3 DNA reads as TGTGCCAGCAGCTTGGGGCCCTATAACTATGGCTACACCTTC.

This clonotype was seen repeatedly, ten times or more. The chain uses TRBV11-2 and TRBJ2-4; D is ambiguous. V was shortened by 5 bases and J by 4 bases, with 9 bases between the two germline ends. The CDR3 spans 13 residues. Germline assignment: CDR1 SGHAT and CDR2 FQNNGV. CDR3 sequence: CASSDGPKNIQYF. CDR3 bases: TGTGCCAGCAGCGATGGACCTAAAAACATTCAGTACTTC.

Many counts were recorded for this clonotype. The J gene is TRBJ2-1, the V gene TRBV12-3 or TRBV12-4, with D unclear. V was pared by 5 bases and J by 7 bases, with 9 bases between. The CDR3 runs 12 residues. The CDR3 bases are TGTGCCAGCAGTCTACCTAGGAATGAGCAGTTCTTC. Protein product: CASSLPRNEQFF.

This clonotype was seen ten or more times. The chain employs TRBV15 and TRBJ2-5, with D tentatively TRBD2 (5 bases). CDR1 LNHNV and CDR2 YYDKDF come from the germline V gene (reference sequence). Trimming stripped 3 bases from V and 3 bases from J, with 17 bases between. The CDR3 extends over 16 amino acids. DNA of the CDR3: TGTGCCACCAGCAGGCCCTCCCCGGGGATTAAAGAGACCCAGTACTTC. Its translation: CATSRPSPGIKETQYF.

This clonotype was recorded a few times. The chain carries TRBV12-3 or TRBV12-4 and TRBJ1-1; TRBD1 aligns across 7 bases. V was pared by 2 bases and J by 0 bases, with 3 bases of the junction left unmatched. The CDR3 runs to 15 residues. The CDR3 region has the DNA TGTGCCAGCAGTTTACTGGGGACAGTGAACACTGAAGCTTTCTTT. Translated, it gives CASSLLGTVNTEAFF.

Many counts were recorded for this clonotype. The chain joins TRBV10-3 to TRBJ2-4; D is unresolved. This CDR3 spans 13 amino acids. Trimming removed 4 bases at V and 1 base at J, with 5 bases between. Germline CDR1 reads ENHRY; CDR2 reads SYGVKD. CDR3 nucleotide sequence: TGTGCCATCAGTGCGGCGGCCAAAAACATTCAGTACTTC. Translating gives CAISAAAKNIQYF.

The chain joins TRBV2 to TRBJ2-4, with D perhaps being TRBD1 or TRBD2 (5 bases each). V shed 9 bases and J shed 0 bases, with 15 bases lying between them. This CDR3 has 15 amino acids. Germline CDR1 SNHLY, CDR2 FYNNEI. CDR3 loop: CASKGRRQAKNIQYF. Here the CDR3 DNA reads TGTGCCAGTAAGGGGAGACGGCAAGCCAAAAACATTCAGTACTTC.

This clonotype occurred many times. This chain links TRBV5-1 with TRBJ2-7; D assignment may be TRBD1 or TRBD2 (5 bases each). The CDR3 has 14 amino acids. The germline V and J ends were trimmed by 7 bases and 1 base, with 15 bases remaining between them. CDR1 and CDR2 (germline): SGHRS, YFSETQ. The CDR3 DNA sequence: TGCGCCAGCTGGACCGGGACCCCATCCTACGAGCAGTACTTC. Amino acids: CASWTGTPSYEQYF. The entire variable domain, with the rest obtained from reference TRBV5-1 and TRBJ2-7, is as follows: KAGVTQTPRYLIKTRGQQVTLSCSPISGHRSVSWYQQTPGQGLQFLFEYFSETQRNKGNFPGRFSGRQFSNSRSEMNVSTLELGDSALYLCASWTGTPSYEQYFGPGTRLTVT.

Only a few counts were recorded for this clonotype. This chain connects TRBV20-1 to TRBJ1-5, with a tentative D call TRBD1 (5 bases). Germline V gene data show CDR1 as DFQATT and CDR2 as SNEGSKA (reference sequence). CDR3 length equals 13 residues. Trimming left V 4 bases short and J 5 bases short, with 12 bases between. The CDR3, as DNA: TGCAGTGCTAATCGGGACCGTTATCAGCCCCAGCATTTT. As protein: CSANRDRYQPQHF.

This rearrangement joins TRBV12-3 or TRBV12-4 to TRBJ1-2; 7 bases line up with TRBD1. This CDR3 region has 13 residues. Trimming took 2 bases from V and 4 from J; bases not matched to a gene: 1. DNA of the CDR3: TGTGCCAGCAGTTTACGGACAGGCTATGGCTACACCTTC. Translating gives CASSLRTGYGYTF.

The V and J genes are TRBV2 and TRBJ1-5; D remains unclear. The CDR3 runs 16 residues. Germline V gene lookup returns CDR1 SNHLY and CDR2 FYNNEI. Deletions cut 2 bases from V and 3 bases from J, with 14 bases between. CDR3: CASSEPERSINQPQHF. As DNA, the CDR3 is TGTGCCAGCAGTGAACCGGAGCGGAGCATCAATCAGCCCCAGCATTTT.

The table lists this clonotype with many counts. The chain couples TRBV20-1 to TRBJ2-3; D call uncertain. The CDR3 extends over 12 amino acids. Trimming cost V 6 bases and J 4 bases, with 11 bases left between them. CDR1 is DFQATT and CDR2 is SNEGSKA in the germline V gene (reference sequence). DNA for the CDR3: TGCAGTGCCGATGGGTTACCAGATACGCAGTATTTT. This encodes CSADGLPDTQYF.

In this sample, this clonotype turned up many times. This chain connects TRBV12-3 or TRBV12-4 to TRBJ1-2, with D maybe TRBD1 (6 bases). The CDR3 has 15 amino acids. Trimming removed 1 base at V and 5 bases at J, with 14 bases between. This CDR3 is CASSLVMGARYGYTF. Written as DNA, the CDR3 is TGTGCCAGCAGTTTAGTTATGGGGGCCCGTTATGGCTACACCTTC.

V and J are TRBV3-1 and TRBJ2-7; TRBD1 aligns across 9 bases. Germline V gene sequence: CDR1 LGHDT, CDR2 YNNKEL (reference sequence). The CDR3 loop spans 15 amino acids. The trim removed 4 bases at V and 2 bases at J, leaving 6 bases unmatched. This CDR3 is CASSRTGGATYEQYF. The CDR3 DNA is TGTGCCAGCAGCCGCACAGGGGGCGCGACCTACGAGCAGTACTTC.